The T cell receptor (beta chain) under discussion was sequenced for a study of T cells in localized non-small cell lung cancer. General study findings and limits: Measurement of T cell clonality placed uninvolved adjacent lung highest, above the level in tumor.

About this clone itself: What it binds is not known.

Sequencing used immunoSEQ multiplex PCR; TCRdb keeps in-frame clones, though not all of them. The table lists roughly 1,500 clones, more than 25% of them singletons. Germline V gene sequence: CDR1 LNHDA, CDR2 SQIVND (reference sequence). The CDR3 sequence is 13 residues long. V was pared by 5 bases and J by 0 bases, with 7 bases between. The J gene is TRBJ2-5, the V gene TRBV19; no definite D call. The source of this sequence is a man aged 35 to 69 with stage II lung adenocarcinoma. The sequenced sample was lung tumor tissue, obtained before any cancer treatment. CDR3 in amino acids: CASSSLYQETQYF. The CDR3 DNA follows: TGTGCCAGTAGTTCCTTGTACCAAGAGACCCAGTACTTC.